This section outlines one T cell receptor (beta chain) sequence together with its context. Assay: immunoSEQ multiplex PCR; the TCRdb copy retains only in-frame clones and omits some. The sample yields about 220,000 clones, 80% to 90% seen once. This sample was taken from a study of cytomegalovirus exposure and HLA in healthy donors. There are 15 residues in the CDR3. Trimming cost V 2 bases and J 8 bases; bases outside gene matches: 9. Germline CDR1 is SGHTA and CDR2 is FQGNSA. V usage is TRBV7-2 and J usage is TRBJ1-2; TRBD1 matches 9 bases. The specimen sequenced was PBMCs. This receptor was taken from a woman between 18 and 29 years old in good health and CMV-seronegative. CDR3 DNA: TGTGCCAGCAGCTTAACTGCGGGACAGGGAGGGGGCTACACCTTC. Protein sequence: CASSLTAGQGGGYTF.